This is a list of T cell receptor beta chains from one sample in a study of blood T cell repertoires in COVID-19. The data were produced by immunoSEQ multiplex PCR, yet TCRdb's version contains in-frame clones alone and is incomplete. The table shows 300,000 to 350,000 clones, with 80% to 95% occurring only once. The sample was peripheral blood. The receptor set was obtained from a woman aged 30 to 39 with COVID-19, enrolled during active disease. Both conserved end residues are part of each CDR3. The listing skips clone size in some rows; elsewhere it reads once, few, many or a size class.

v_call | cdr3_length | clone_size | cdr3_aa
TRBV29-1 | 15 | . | CSVEGGRPNTDTQYF
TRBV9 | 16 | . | CASSGIRLAGLHEQFF
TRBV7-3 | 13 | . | CASSPTGGGEAFF
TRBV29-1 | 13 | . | CSVAGDREAGYTF
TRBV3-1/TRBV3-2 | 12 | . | CASSHASYEQYF
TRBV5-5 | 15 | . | CASSYGQYSNQPQHF
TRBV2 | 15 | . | CASTLYILSYNEQFF
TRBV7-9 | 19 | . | CASSFGTGGALAGVYEQYF
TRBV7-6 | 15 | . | CASSFDRVSTGELFF
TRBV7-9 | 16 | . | CASSLGFSGGAYEQYF
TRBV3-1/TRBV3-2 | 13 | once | CASSQDGGSEQFF
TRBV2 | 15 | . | CASSEGGQKQETQYF
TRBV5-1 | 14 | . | CASSLSPSEYEQYF
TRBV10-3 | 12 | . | CAVLRGNTEAFF
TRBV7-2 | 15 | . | CASSPLGTGGEKLFF
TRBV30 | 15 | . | CAWSSTSGIGDTQYF
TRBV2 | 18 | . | CASSDSRLAGGSTDTQYF
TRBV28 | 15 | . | CASSFYRGLEYGYTF
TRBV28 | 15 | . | CASRGPGQGFSEQYF
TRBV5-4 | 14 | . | CASSSAGRTYEQYF
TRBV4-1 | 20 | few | CASSQLSLAGQGLGGNTIYF
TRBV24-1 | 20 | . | CAKLSEMGAGGVISNQPQHF
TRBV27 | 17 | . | CASSPQGTGGRNSPLHF
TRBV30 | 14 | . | CATNSGTGWDTIYF
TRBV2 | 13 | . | CASELAGTDTQYF
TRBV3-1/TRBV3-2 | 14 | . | CASSHLDRGNGYTF
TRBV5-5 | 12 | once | CASSPTYGELFF
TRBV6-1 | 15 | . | CASSDGQGRSYEQYF
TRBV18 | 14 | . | CASSPGQGYNEQFF
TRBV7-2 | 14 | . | CASSLRSGIYEQYF
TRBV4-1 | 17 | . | CASSQAYRDTSTDTQYF
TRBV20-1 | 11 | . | CSASHGETQYF
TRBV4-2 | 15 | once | CASSSPGTGDEKLFF
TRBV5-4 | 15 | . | CASSSSAGLTDTQYF
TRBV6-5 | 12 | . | CAGGDAYNEQFF
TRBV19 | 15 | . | CASSIEQGRRNIQYF
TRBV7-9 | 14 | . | CASSLSSGNYEQYF
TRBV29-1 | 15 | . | CSVRGQGTLNTEAFF
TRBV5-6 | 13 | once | CASSLMGAYEQYF
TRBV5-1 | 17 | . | CASSPTPSGPGGRGYTF
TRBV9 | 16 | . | CASSDRTGRVNTEAFF
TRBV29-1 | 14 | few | CSVGQGGWDQPQHF
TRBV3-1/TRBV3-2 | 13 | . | CAAAALAGDDQYF
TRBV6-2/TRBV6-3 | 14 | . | CASSYSSTLPEQFF